These T cell receptor beta chains were read from a single sample in a study of cytomegalovirus exposure and HLA in healthy donors. The method was immunoSEQ multiplex PCR; TCRdb's version includes in-frame clones alone and lacks a portion of them. The repertoire consists of about 190,000 clones, with almost 80% occurring once and the leading ten covering less than 2%. Sequencing was performed on PBMCs. These receptors were obtained from a woman under 30 in good health and CMV-seronegative. CDR3s leave out the opening cysteine and the closing phenylalanine or tryptophan. The order of the fields is D gene, J gene, V gene, CDR3 protein. D genes are given only for firm matches.

D gene: .
J gene: TRBJ1-3
V gene: TRBV6-5
CDR3 protein: ASRPDTNSGNTIY

D gene: TRBD2
J gene: TRBJ2-7
V gene: TRBV30
CDR3 protein: AWSGGLAGVSYYEQY

D gene: TRBD1
J gene: TRBJ1-2
V gene: TRBV7-2
CDR3 protein: ASREGTGLGYGYT

D gene: .
J gene: TRBJ2-1
V gene: TRBV30
CDR3 protein: AWSELAAEQF

D gene: .
J gene: TRBJ1-2
V gene: TRBV21-1
CDR3 protein: ASSRLKRQGASFYGYT

D gene: TRBD1
J gene: TRBJ1-5
V gene: TRBV27
CDR3 protein: ASRHMGTGKYGQPQH

D gene: .
J gene: TRBJ1-5
V gene: TRBV7-9
CDR3 protein: SSSLSEYQPQH

D gene: .
J gene: TRBJ1-4
V gene: TRBV6-6
CDR3 protein: ASIAGGREKLF

D gene: TRBD1
J gene: TRBJ2-3
V gene: TRBV19
CDR3 protein: ASSWGQDDSDTQY

D gene: TRBD1
J gene: TRBJ1-2
V gene: TRBV6-5
CDR3 protein: ASRGQGANYGYT

D gene: TRBD1
J gene: TRBJ1-6
V gene: TRBV19
CDR3 protein: ASTADRVGDSPLH

D gene: TRBD1
J gene: TRBJ2-7
V gene: TRBV27
CDR3 protein: ASSLSQGQGYEQY

D gene: .
J gene: TRBJ2-7
V gene: TRBV6-5
CDR3 protein: ASSYSVFNTEQY

D gene: TRBD2
J gene: TRBJ2-3
V gene: TRBV5-8
CDR3 protein: ASSLGGTSGDTDTQY

D gene: .
J gene: TRBJ2-2
V gene: TRBV29-1
CDR3 protein: SVQQVNTGELF

D gene: .
J gene: TRBJ2-7
V gene: TRBV2
CDR3 protein: ASGRTGYEQY

D gene: TRBD2
J gene: TRBJ2-1
V gene: TRBV4-1
CDR3 protein: ASSQETSGSPGF

D gene: TRBD1
J gene: TRBJ1-1
V gene: TRBV19
CDR3 protein: ASSIDRTGSTEAF